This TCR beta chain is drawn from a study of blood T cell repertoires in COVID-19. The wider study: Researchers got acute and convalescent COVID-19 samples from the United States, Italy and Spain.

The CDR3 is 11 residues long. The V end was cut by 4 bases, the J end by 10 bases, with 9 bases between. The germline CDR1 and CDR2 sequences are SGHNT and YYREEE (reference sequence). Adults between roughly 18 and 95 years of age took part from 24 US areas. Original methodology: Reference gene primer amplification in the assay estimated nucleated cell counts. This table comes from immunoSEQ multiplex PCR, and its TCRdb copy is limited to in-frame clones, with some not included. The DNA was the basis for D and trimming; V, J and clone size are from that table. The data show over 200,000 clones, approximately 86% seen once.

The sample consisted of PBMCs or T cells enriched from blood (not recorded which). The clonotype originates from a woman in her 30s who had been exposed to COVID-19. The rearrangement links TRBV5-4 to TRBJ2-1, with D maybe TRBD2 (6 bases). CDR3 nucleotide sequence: TGTGCCAGCAGCAGGAGGGGCGAGCAGTTCTTC. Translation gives CASSRRGEQFF.